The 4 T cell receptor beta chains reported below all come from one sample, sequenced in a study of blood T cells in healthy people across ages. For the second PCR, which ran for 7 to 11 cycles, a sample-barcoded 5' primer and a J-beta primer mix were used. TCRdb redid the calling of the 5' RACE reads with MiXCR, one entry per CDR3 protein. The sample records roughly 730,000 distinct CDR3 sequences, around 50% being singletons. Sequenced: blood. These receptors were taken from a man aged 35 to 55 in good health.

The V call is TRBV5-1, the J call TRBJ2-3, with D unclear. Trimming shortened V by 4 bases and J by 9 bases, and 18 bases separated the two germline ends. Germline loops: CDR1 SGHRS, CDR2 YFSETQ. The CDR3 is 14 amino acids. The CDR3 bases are TGCGCCAGCAGCCCCTTAGGGCCATACACAACGCAGTATTTT. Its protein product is CASSPLGPYTTQYF.

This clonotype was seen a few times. This CDR3 is CASSVSGFTDTQYF. CDR3 nucleotide sequence: TGTGCCAGCAGCGTTAGCGGGTTCACAGATACGCAGTATTTT. The chain combines TRBV5-4 with TRBJ2-3; 7 bases agree with TRBD2. The CDR3 is 14 amino acids. Germline CDR1 is SGHNT and CDR2 is YYREEE (reference sequence). Trimming took 4 bases from V and 2 from J; bases not matched to a gene: 4.

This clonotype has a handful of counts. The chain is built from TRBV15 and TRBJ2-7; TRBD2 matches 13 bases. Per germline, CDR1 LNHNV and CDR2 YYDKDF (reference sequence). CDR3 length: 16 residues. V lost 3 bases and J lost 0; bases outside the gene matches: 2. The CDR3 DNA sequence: TGTGCCACCAGCAGCTGGACTAGCGGGAGCTCCTACGAGCAGTACTTC. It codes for CATSSWTSGSSYEQYF.

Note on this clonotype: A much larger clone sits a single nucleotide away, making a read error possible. This CDR3 is CASHSVDYGYTF. CDR3 nucleotides: TGTGCCAGCCACTCGGTGGACTATGGCTACACCTTC. The rearrangement links TRBV12-3 or TRBV12-4 to TRBJ1-2; D remains unclear. The CDR3 is made up of 12 amino acids. V lost 8 bases and J lost 3, with 10 bases in between.